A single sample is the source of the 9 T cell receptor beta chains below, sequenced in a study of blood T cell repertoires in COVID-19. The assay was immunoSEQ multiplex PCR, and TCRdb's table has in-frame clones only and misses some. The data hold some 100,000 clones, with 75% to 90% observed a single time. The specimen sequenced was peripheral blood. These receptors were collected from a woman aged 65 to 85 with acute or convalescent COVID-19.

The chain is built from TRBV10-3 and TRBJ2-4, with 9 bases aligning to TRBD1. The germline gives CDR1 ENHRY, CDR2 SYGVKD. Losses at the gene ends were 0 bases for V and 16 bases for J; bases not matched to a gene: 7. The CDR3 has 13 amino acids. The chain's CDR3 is CAISESAGQGIYF. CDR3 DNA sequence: TGTGCCATCAGTGAGTCGGCGGGACAGGGTATTTACTTC.

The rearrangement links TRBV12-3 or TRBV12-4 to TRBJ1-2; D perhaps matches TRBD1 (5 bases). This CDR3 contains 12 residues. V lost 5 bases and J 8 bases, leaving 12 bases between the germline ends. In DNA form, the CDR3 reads TGTGCCAGCAGTCCTGGACAAGGGGGCTACACCTTC. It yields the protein CASSPGQGGYTF.

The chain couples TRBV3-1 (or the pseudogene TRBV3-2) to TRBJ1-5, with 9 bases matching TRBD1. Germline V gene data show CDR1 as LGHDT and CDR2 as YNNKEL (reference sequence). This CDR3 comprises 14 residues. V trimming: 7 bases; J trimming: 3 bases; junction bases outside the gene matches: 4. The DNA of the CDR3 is TGTGCCAGCAAAAGGACAGGGGACAATCAGCCCCAGCATTTT. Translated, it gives CASKRTGDNQPQHF.

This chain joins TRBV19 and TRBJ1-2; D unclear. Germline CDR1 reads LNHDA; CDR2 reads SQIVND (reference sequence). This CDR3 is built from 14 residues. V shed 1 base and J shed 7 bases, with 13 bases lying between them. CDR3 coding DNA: TGTGCCAGTAGTATAGTCGGCCCCGCGGGTGGCTACACCTTC. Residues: CASSIVGPAGGYTF.

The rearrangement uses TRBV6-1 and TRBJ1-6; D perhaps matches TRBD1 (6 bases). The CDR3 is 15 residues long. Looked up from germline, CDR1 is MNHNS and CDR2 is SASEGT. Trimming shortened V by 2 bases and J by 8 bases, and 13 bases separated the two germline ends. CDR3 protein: CASSEPGVGDSPLHF. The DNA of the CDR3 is TGTGCCAGCAGTGAACCAGGGGTAGGGGATTCACCCCTCCACTTT.

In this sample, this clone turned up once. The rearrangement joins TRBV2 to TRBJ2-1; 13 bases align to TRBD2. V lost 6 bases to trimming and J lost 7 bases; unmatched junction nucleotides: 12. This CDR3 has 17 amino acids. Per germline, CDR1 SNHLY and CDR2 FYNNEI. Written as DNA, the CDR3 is TGTGCCAGCAGCGGGCTTCAACTAGCGGGAGGGTGGAATGAGCAGTTCTTC. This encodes CASSGLQLAGGWNEQFF.

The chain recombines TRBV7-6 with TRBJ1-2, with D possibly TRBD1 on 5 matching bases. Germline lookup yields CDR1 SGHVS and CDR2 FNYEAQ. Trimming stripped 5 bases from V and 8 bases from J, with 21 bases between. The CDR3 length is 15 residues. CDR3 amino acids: CASSPTESAGVGYTF. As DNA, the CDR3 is TGTGCCAGCAGCCCCACCGAGAGCGCGGGGGTCGGCTACACCTTC.

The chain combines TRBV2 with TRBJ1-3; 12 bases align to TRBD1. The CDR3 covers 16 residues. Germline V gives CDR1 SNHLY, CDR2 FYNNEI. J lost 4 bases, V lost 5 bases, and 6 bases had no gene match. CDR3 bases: TGTGCCAGCAGTAGGGACAGGGGGCCGTCGGGAAACACCATATATTTT. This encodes CASSRDRGPSGNTIYF.

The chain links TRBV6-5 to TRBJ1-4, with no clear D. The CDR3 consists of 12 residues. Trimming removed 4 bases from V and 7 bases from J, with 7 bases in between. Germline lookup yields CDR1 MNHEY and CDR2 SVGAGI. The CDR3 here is CASSLPGEKLFF. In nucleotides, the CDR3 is TGTGCCAGCAGTTTACCCGGTGAAAAACTGTTTTTT.